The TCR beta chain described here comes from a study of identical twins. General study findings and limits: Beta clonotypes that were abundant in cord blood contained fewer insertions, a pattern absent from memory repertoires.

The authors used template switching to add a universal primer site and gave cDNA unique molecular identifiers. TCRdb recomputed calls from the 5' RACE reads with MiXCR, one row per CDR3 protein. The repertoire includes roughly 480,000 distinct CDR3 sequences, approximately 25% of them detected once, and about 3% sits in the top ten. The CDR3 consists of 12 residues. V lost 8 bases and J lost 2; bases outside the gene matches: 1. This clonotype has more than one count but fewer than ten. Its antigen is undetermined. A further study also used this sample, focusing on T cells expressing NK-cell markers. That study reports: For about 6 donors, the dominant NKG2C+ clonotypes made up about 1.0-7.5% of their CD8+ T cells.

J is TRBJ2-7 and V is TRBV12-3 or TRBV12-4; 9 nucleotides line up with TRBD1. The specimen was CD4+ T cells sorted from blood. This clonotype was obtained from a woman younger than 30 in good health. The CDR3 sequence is CASGTGTYEQYF. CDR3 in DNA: TGTGCCAGCGGGACAGGGACCTACGAGCAGTACTTC.